The 20 T cell receptor beta chains below all came from one sample that was sequenced in a study of T-cell memory formation after mild COVID-19. Using its own MiXCR run on the 5' RACE reads, TCRdb lists one record per CDR3 protein. The sample carries 300,000 to 350,000 distinct CDR3 sequences, roughly 13% recorded once. The sequenced sample was PBMCs or a T cell subset sorted from them (not recorded which). Receptors were obtained from a man in his late teens or twenties who had mild COVID-19 (a few samples of this study predate the infection). Cell type and time point are not known.

This chain links TRBV20-1 with TRBJ2-5; TRBD2 matches 10 bases. This CDR3 is 15 amino acids long. CDR1 and CDR2 (germline): DFQATT, SNEGSKA (reference sequence). Trimming at V came to 6 bases and at J to 1 base, leaving 8 bases not matched to a gene. The CDR3 bases are TGCAGTGCAACCCTTCGACTAGCGGGCCAAGAGACCCAGTACTTC. Protein product: CSATLRLAGQETQYF.

The CDR3 DNA follows: TGCGCCAGCAGCTTGGCCGGGTCCGGCGGTGAAAAACTGTTTTTT. Translated, it gives CASSLAGSGGEKLFF. This sequence joins TRBV5-1 and TRBJ1-4; no clear D. Trimming removed 0 bases from V and 7 bases from J, with 13 bases in between. CDR1 and CDR2 (germline): SGHRS, YFSETQ. This CDR3 has 15 amino acids.

The chain has TRBV7-9 and TRBJ2-1; D possibly matches TRBD1 or TRBD2 (5 bases each). V gave up 0 bases and J gave up 2 bases, with 11 bases separating them. The germline gives CDR1 SEHNR, CDR2 FQNEAQ (reference sequence). CDR3 length: 16 residues. CDR3 coding DNA: TGTGCCAGCAGCTTAGCGTTCCGGGGACCCTACAATGAGCAGTTCTTC. Translated, it gives CASSLAFRGPYNEQFF.

With respect to this clonotype: The junction shows a germline mismatch at one end, possibly a read error. J is TRBJ1-1 and V is TRBV4-1, with a possible D match to TRBD1 (6 bases). Germline V gene lookup returns CDR1 MGHRA and CDR2 YSYEKL. The CDR3 is 15 residues long. The DNA for the CDR3 is TGCGACAGCAGCCAAGCCCGGGGGCCTAACACTGAAGCTTTCTTT. It specifies CDSSQARGPNTEAFF.

This clonotype occurred a few times. The chain has TRBV12-3 or TRBV12-4 and TRBJ1-2; 7 bases match TRBD1. There are 12 residues in the CDR3. Germline trimming cut 5 bases from V and 7 bases from J; bases unmatched to any gene: 4. For the CDR3, the DNA is TGTGCCAGCAGTAAAACAGGGGCTGGCTACACCTTC. This gives the protein CASSKTGAGYTF.

The chain joins TRBV10-1 to TRBJ2-1, with D perhaps given as TRBD1 or TRBD2 (6 bases each). The germline V gene encodes CDR1 WNHNN and CDR2 SYGVQD (reference sequence). The CDR3 has 14 residues. V was shortened by 4 bases and J by 9 bases, with 16 bases between the two germline ends. The CDR3 region has the DNA TGCGCCAGCAGTGGAAGACAGGACGGGGGTGAGCAGTTCTTC. The encoded protein is CASSGRQDGGEQFF.

This clonotype was detected a few times. The chain recombines TRBV7-2 with TRBJ2-3, with 9 bases that match TRBD2. The CDR3 is 14 amino acids. The junction had 4 bases not matched to a gene; V was cut back by 3 bases and J by 6 bases. Germline loops: CDR1 SGHTA, CDR2 FQGNSA. The CDR3 region has the DNA TGTGCCAGCAGCTTTGCGGGGGGGCCGGATACGCAGTATTTT. Translated: CASSFAGGPDTQYF.

This clonotype was detected a few times. The genes are TRBV24-1 and TRBJ2-2, with D hard to call. Looked up from germline, CDR1 is KGHDR and CDR2 is SFDVKD. This CDR3 spans 12 amino acids. The V and J ends lost 5 bases and 9 bases respectively, with 9 bases between them. In DNA form, the CDR3 reads TGTGCCACCAGTGGAGGATCCCGGGAGCTGTTTTTT. It is translated as CATSGGSRELFF.

This clonotype was observed many times. The rearrangement joins TRBV7-2 to TRBJ1-5; D unresolved. The germline V and J ends were trimmed by 5 bases and 4 bases, with 12 bases remaining between them. Germline CDR1 reads SGHTA; CDR2 reads FQGNSA. The CDR3 runs 14 residues. The DNA for the CDR3 is TGTGCCAGCAGCGGCCTCGGGATAAATCAGCCCCAGCATTTT. It specifies CASSGLGINQPQHF.

V and J are TRBV12-3 or TRBV12-4 and TRBJ1-3; 8 bases align to TRBD1. Losses at the gene ends were 4 bases for V and 2 bases for J; bases not matched to a gene: 10. The CDR3 length is 17 residues. CDR3 coding DNA: TGTGCCAGCAGTTCCAGGACAGGGAAAGGGCCTGGAAACACCATATATTTT. Amino acids: CASSSRTGKGPGNTIYF.

This clonotype came up many times. The V and J genes are TRBV27 and TRBJ2-7; D is possibly TRBD1 (5 bases). This CDR3 contains 14 residues. Germline loops: CDR1 MNHEY, CDR2 SMNVEV (reference sequence). The V and J ends lost 5 bases and 0 bases respectively, with 11 bases between them. CDR3 bases: TGTGCCAGCAGTCCCACACAGGTCTCCTACGAGCAGTACTTC. Its translation: CASSPTQVSYEQYF.

This clonotype was observed at least ten times. The J gene is TRBJ2-7, the V gene TRBV7-2; 8 bases match TRBD1. The J segment lost 5 bases and the V segment lost 0 bases, leaving 6 bases of the junction unmatched. The CDR3 has 15 residues. From germline, CDR1 is SGHTA and CDR2 FQGNSA. CDR3 DNA: TGTGCCAGCAGCTTAGCTGGGACAGGCGGCCACGAGCAGTACTTC. It yields the protein CASSLAGTGGHEQYF.

The CDR3 region has the DNA TGCGCCAGCAGCTCCTACAGGGCAACTAATGAAAAACTGTTTTTT. Protein product: CASSSYRATNEKLFF. V and J are TRBV5-1 and TRBJ1-4, with D tentatively TRBD1 (6 bases). The V and J ends lost 3 bases and 0 bases respectively, with 9 bases between them. The length of the CDR3 is 15 residues. Germline lookup yields CDR1 SGHRS and CDR2 YFSETQ.

This clonotype was found a few times. The chain is built from TRBV9 and TRBJ1-2, with D unclear. The germline gives CDR1 SGDLS, CDR2 YYNGEE. The germline V and J ends were trimmed by 0 bases and 10 bases, with 19 bases remaining between them. The CDR3 has 15 residues. The CDR3 reads CASSVVAGPRGFYTF. The CDR3 DNA is TGTGCCAGCAGCGTAGTGGCAGGTCCCCGAGGTTTCTACACCTTC.

V and J are TRBV2 and TRBJ1-2, with D hard to call. Between the trimmed V and J ends, which lost 7 bases and 5 bases, there was a span of 17 bases. The CDR3 consists of 14 residues. Germline lookup yields CDR1 SNHLY and CDR2 FYNNEI. In DNA form, the CDR3 reads TGTGCCAGCATTGTTAATCCGGGAGGGTATGGCTACACCTTC. It specifies CASIVNPGGYGYTF.

The chain carries TRBV20-1 and TRBJ2-2, with 7 bases aligning to TRBD1. This CDR3 spans 14 amino acids. V shed 4 bases, J shed 0 bases, and the junction held 2 bases outside the gene matches. CDR1 DFQATT and CDR2 SNEGSKA come from the germline V gene (reference sequence). The CDR3 protein is CSAIGGPNTGELFF. The CDR3 bases are TGCAGTGCTATAGGGGGCCCGAACACCGGGGAGCTGTTTTTT.

This clonotype was seen a handful of times. The chain uses TRBV10-3 and TRBJ1-2, with D hard to call. Trimming stripped 3 bases from V and 14 bases from J, with 13 bases between. The germline CDR1 and CDR2 sequences are ENHRY and SYGVKD. This CDR3 is built from 11 residues. For the CDR3, the DNA is TGTGCCATCAGTGAATCAGGAGTTTGGACCTTC. This codes for CAISESGVWTF.

Concerning this clonotype: A read error may account for a junction end that differs from germline. The genes are TRBV10-3 and TRBJ1-2; D unclear. The CDR3 is made up of 15 amino acids. Germline values: CDR1 ENHRY, CDR2 SYGVKD. This CDR3 reads CALSEEGTLVYGYTF. Here the CDR3 DNA reads TGTGCCCTCAGTGAAGAGGGCACGCTCGTATATGGCTACACCTTC.

This clonotype was observed once. This rearrangement joins TRBV5-1 to TRBJ2-4; 14 nucleotides agree with TRBD2. The CDR3 extends over 15 amino acids. Germline CDR1 is SGHRS and CDR2 is YFSETQ. J lost 7 bases, V lost 4 bases, and 4 bases had no gene match. The DNA of the CDR3 is TGCGCCAGCAGCCCGGGACTAGCGGGGGCCAACATTCAGTACTTC. Translating gives CASSPGLAGANIQYF.

The rearrangement uses TRBV6-5 and TRBJ2-7; D is possibly TRBD1 (6 bases). Trimming took 4 bases from V and 6 from J, leaving 13 bases between them. The CDR3 length is 13 residues. Germline CDR1 MNHEY, CDR2 SVGAGI. CDR3 protein: CASSSYRACEQYF. The CDR3 nucleotides are TGTGCCAGCAGTTCATACAGGGCCTGCGAGCAGTACTTC.